This entry features one T cell receptor (beta chain) sequence. Antigen: not known. The data are from a study of human T cells and chemical hapten exposure. Whole-study context: Weekly administration of diphenylcyclopropenone to the scalp of patients continued throughout the roughly 25-week study.

Regarding the study as a whole: Counts of expanded TCRs (at PT1) showed a positive correlation with patch test score.

TCRdb re-called the RACE reads through MiXCR, storing one row per CDR3 protein. The sample includes 150,000 to 200,000 distinct CDR3 sequences, roughly 30% seen only once; the top ten take roughly 3%. Described time point: pre-sensitization, week 0. The treatment is: therapeutic diphenylcyclopropenone sensitization with weekly scalp DPC. Trimming removed 3 bases at V and 4 bases at J, with 3 bases between. Germline lookup yields CDR1 ENHRY and CDR2 SYGVKD. The CDR3 length is 11 residues. The TCR was taken from a young woman with alopecia areata. Some clones in this sample may be carry-over from other donors' samples. This specimen was whole blood, taken in connection with sensitization to the hapten diphenylcyclopropenone (DPC). The V and J genes are TRBV10-3 and TRBJ1-2; D is uncertain. CDR3 amino acids: CAISDAYGYTF. In nucleotides, the CDR3 is TGTGCCATCAGTGATGCCTATGGCTACACCTTC.